This TCR beta chain is from a study of blood T cell repertoires in COVID-19. Study background: Acute-phase and convalescent COVID-19 samples originated in the United States, Italy and Spain. The analysed material was cDNA or gDNA that came from T cells, B-cell-depleted T cells, or PBMCs.

CDR3 size: 13 residues. Germline assignment: CDR1 LGHNA and CDR2 YSLEER. V was trimmed by 0 bases and J by 7 bases, leaving 9 bases between them. In the original processing: Reference gene primer amplification gave nucleated cell count estimates. Clones were read by immunoSEQ multiplex PCR, and TCRdb kept only the in-frame ones, dropping some. V and J calls and clone size follow that table, whereas D and trimming were derived from the DNA. The table lists roughly 300,000 clones, 80% to 90% of them singletons. Sequencing input: peripheral blood. The J gene is TRBJ1-2, the V gene TRBV4-3, with D uncertain. The sequence was obtained from a woman aged 50 to 65 who had recovered from COVID-19. The CDR3 here is CASSQDFRFGYTF. In DNA, the CDR3 is TGCGCCAGCAGCCAAGATTTCCGTTTTGGCTACACCTTC.